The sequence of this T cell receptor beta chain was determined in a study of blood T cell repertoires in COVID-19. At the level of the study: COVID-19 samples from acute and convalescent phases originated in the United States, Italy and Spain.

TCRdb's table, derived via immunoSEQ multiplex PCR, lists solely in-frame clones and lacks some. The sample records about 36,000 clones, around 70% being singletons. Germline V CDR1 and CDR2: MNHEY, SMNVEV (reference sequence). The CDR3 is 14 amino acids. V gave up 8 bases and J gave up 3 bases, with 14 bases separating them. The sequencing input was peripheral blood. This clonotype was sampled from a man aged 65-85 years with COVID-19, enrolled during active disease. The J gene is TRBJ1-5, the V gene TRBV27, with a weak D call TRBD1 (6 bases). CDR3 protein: CASCSGGPNQPQHF. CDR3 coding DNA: TGTGCCAGCTGTTCTGGGGGCCCCAATCAGCCCCAGCATTTT.